The subject of this entry is one TCR beta chain. There are a few counts of this clone. The antigen it recognizes is unknown. No much larger clonotype is one base removed from it; base qualities were not supplied. This sample is part of a study of blood T cell repertoires in COVID-19 (dated by TCRdb to 2020 to 2022). Context from the whole study: Collaborator samples came from the United States, Italy and Spain and covered acute and convalescent phases of COVID-19. The prospective study material was composed of cDNA or gDNA derived from T cells, B-cell-depleted T cells, or PBMCs. The repertoires were released in a freely available public database intended as a resource for research on the immune response to SARS-CoV-2. Subjects who had been exposed to COVID-19, were actively infected with it, or had recovered from it provided the deeply sampled blood TCRbeta repertoires that made up the dataset. Where HLA class I and class II types were available, the types were taken from metadata supplied by the sample provider, not from assay-based typing. Samples were obtained from the ongoing ImmuneRACE study (first 160 participants) and from about 1,300 subjects provided by 6 global collaborators. Sample metadata almost always included a de-identified subject ID, COVID-19 status, age in years and sex. Study-wide findings and limitations: How much clinical and demographic metadata was included differed by source and by participant, and the metadata was provided uncurated.

The germline ends are 12 bases apart after V is trimmed by 3 bases and J by 9 bases. CDR1 is given as LNHDA and CDR2 as SQIVND, both from the germline V gene (reference sequence). Including the terminal cysteine and phenylalanine, the CDR3 comprises 13 residues. The sequence is cut down to CDR3 DNA, 39 bases in frame from base 1. The immunoSEQ Assay, a bias-controlled multiplex PCR, was used to amplify TCRbeta CDR3 regions from genomic DNA. For the original study's pipeline: Nucleated cell counts per sample were estimated from amplification of reference gene primers within the assay. Sequence reads were collapsed and filtered to measure the absolute abundance of every unique TCRbeta CDR3 rearrangement. For each sample, productive Simpson clonality was calculated as the square root of Simpson's diversity index over productive rearrangements. TCRdb obtained this table from immuneACCESS and retained in-frame rearrangements with V and J assigned. These tables miss some clones; where compared with another copy, unresolved V genes account for less than half of the shortfall, and the remainder is unexplained. The DNA gave D and trimming, while V, J and clone size come from that table. In all, the sample holds just over 150,000 clones, and roughly 82% of those were seen once. The ten top clones hold around 7% of the sample.

One collaborating source in Seattle enrolled patients during active infection and followed them longitudinally through the course of disease. Collaborating institutions collected whole blood in K2EDTA tubes following their own protocols. For TCRbeta analysis, collaborators shipped samples in one of three forms: frozen whole blood, isolated PBMCs, or DNA extracted from either of those sample types. The rearranged chain carries TRBV19 and TRBJ1-5; tentative D gene TRBD1, with 6 bases matching. Sequenced input: peripheral blood. The sequence was collected from a woman aged 40 to 55 with COVID-19, enrolled during active disease. The DNA reads as follows: TGTGCCAGTAGTATGGGGGCCCTTGGGCCCCAGCATTTT. This translates into CASSMGALGPQHF.